This T cell receptor (beta chain) was profiled in a study of a mutant IDH1 vaccine in newly diagnosed glioma. Time point reported: baseline, week 1 (first vaccination visit). Documented treatment: pre-vaccination baseline after standard-of-care therapy. Clones were read by immunoSEQ multiplex PCR, and TCRdb kept only the in-frame ones, dropping some. Among about 16,000 clones listed, 70% to 80% were seen once. The CDR3 sequence is 16 residues long. The germline V gene encodes CDR1 SGHRS and CDR2 YFSETQ. Losses at the gene ends were 3 bases for V and 3 bases for J; bases not matched to a gene: 6. The clonotype originates from a man aged 35-49 years with glioma. This chain uses TRBV5-1 with TRBJ2-1; 10 bases map to TRBD2. The sample was PBMCs, taken from a glioma patient treated with radiotherapy, temozolomide or both. The CDR3 region has the DNA TGCGCCAGCAGCTCCGGACTAGCGGATTACTACAATGAGCAGTTCTTC. Translating it yields CASSSGLADYYNEQFF.